These T cell receptor beta chains were read from a single sample in a study of T cells in narcolepsy. Profiling relied on immunoSEQ multiplex PCR, and the TCRdb table lists in-frame clones only, not all of them. The repertoire holds approximately 35,000 clones, less than 90% seen once, with 0.85% to 1.2% in the top ten. The sequenced sample was memory (CD45RA-) CD4+ T cells from blood. The receptors derive from a human donor in good health. Both conserved end residues are part of each CDR3. D genes are given only for firm matches. Rows give clone size only sometimes, using once, few, many, or a class for an expanded clone.

D gene	clone size	J gene	V gene	CDR3 protein	CDR3 DNA
.	.	TRBJ1-3	TRBV7-9	CASSLASGNTIYF	TGTGCCAGCAGCTTAGCCTCTGGAAACACCATATATTTT
TRBD2	.	TRBJ2-7	TRBV7-2	CASSPVSWREGSFYEQYF	TGTGCCAGCAGCCCCGTCTCTTGGCGGGAGGGTAGTTTCTACGAGCAGTACTTC
.	.	TRBJ2-5	TRBV7-9	CASSLLTSSFQETQYF	TGTGCCAGCAGCTTATTGACTAGTAGTTTTCAAGAGACCCAGTACTTC
TRBD1	once	TRBJ1-1	TRBV6-1	CASRNRDRYTEAFF	TGTGCCAGCAGAAACCGGGACAGATACACTGAAGCTTTCTTT
.	.	TRBJ2-5	TRBV2	CASSERRSQETQYF	TGTGCCAGCAGCGAAAGGCGCAGTCAAGAGACCCAGTACTTC
TRBD1	.	TRBJ1-4	TRBV18	CASSHPDRVTEKLFF	TGTGCCAGCTCACACCCGGACAGGGTAACTGAAAAACTGTTTTTT
.	.	TRBJ2-5	TRBV6-5	CASSYSEWAGETQYF	TGTGCCAGCAGTTACTCAGAGTGGGCCGGAGAGACCCAGTACTTC
.	.	TRBJ1-4	TRBV4-1	CASSQEGSGRGGKLFF	TGCGCCAGCAGCCAAGAAGGGTCAGGGCGGGGGGGAAAACTGTTTTTT
TRBD1	.	TRBJ2-7	TRBV7-9	CAGGTGNEQYF	TGTGCCGGCGGGACAGGGAACGAGCAGTACTTC
TRBD1	.	TRBJ1-2	TRBV5-3	CARSPLGQGAYGYTF	TGTGCCAGAAGCCCCTTGGGACAGGGGGCCTATGGCTACACCTTC
.	.	TRBJ2-5	TRBV7-8	CASSSGGPNYRQETQYF	TGTGCCAGCAGCTCCGGGGGGCCGAATTACCGTCAAGAGACCCAGTACTTC
TRBD1	.	TRBJ2-3	TRBV29-1	CSVGPGGSADTQYF	TGCAGCGTTGGTCCAGGGGGTAGCGCAGATACGCAGTATTTT
TRBD2	.	TRBJ2-5	TRBV7-2	CASRSSGAGETQYF	TGTGCCAGCAGATCTAGCGGGGCGGGAGAGACCCAGTACTTC
.	.	TRBJ2-1	TRBV6-5	CASSWGNEQFF	TGTGCCAGCAGTTGGGGGAATGAGCAGTTCTTC
.	.	TRBJ1-1	TRBV5-4	CASSPPGRGTEAFF	TGTGCCAGCAGCCCCCCCGGCAGGGGAACTGAAGCTTTCTTT
.	few	TRBJ2-5	TRBV7-7	CASSLDQETQYF	TGTGCCAGCAGCTTAGATCAAGAGACCCAGTACTTC
TRBD1	.	TRBJ1-2	TRBV6-1	CASSKRQGTNYGYTF	TGTGCCAGCAGTAAGCGACAGGGGACAAACTATGGCTACACCTTC
.	.	TRBJ2-7	TRBV5-1	CASSLTEGFSSEQYF	TGCGCCAGCAGCCTGACAGAGGGGTTTAGTTCCGAGCAGTACTTC
TRBD1	.	TRBJ1-1	TRBV5-1	CASSRDRGLITEAFF	TGCGCCAGCAGCAGGGACAGGGGGCTGATCACTGAAGCTTTCTTT
TRBD2	few	TRBJ2-3	TRBV9	CASSAAGTSGLLTQYF	TGTGCCAGCAGCGCCGCCGGGACTAGCGGTCTTCTTACGCAGTATTTT
TRBD2	.	TRBJ2-1	TRBV2	CATQGGTSGHNEQFF	TGTGCCACCCAGGGGGGGACTAGCGGACACAATGAGCAGTTCTTC
TRBD2	.	TRBJ2-5	TRBV4-1	CASSLGTSGGQETQYF	TGCGCCAGCAGCCTTGGGACTAGCGGGGGTCAAGAGACCCAGTACTTC
.	.	TRBJ1-1	TRBV18	CASSQIQSLGNTEAFF	TGTGCCAGCTCACAGATCCAAAGCCTGGGGAATACTGAAGCTTTCTTT
.	.	TRBJ2-5	TRBV7-9	CASSLLAGRETQYF	TGTGCCAGCAGCTTACTTGCAGGGAGGGAGACCCAGTACTTC
TRBD1	.	TRBJ1-6	TRBV6-1	CAVRTGLRSPLHF	TGTGCCGTAAGGACAGGGCTTAGATCACCCCTCCACTTT
TRBD1	.	TRBJ2-5	TRBV5-6	CASSLRQGSGTQYF	TGTGCCAGCAGCTTAAGACAGGGTAGTGGGACCCAGTACTTC
.	.	TRBJ1-2	TRBV5-6	CASSLVQDGGYGYTF	TGTGCCAGCAGCTTGGTACAGGACGGTGGGTATGGCTACACCTTC
.	.	TRBJ1-6	TRBV6-1	CASRDGVYSPLHF	TGTGCCAGCAGAGACGGGGTCTATTCACCCCTCCACTTT
.	.	TRBJ2-3	TRBV7-9	CASSSRDKYTDTQYF	TGTGCCAGCAGCTCCCGGGACAAATACACAGATACGCAGTATTTT
.	.	TRBJ2-7	TRBV9	CASSGTSGRIYYEQYF	TGTGCCAGCAGCGGTACATCGGGACGGATTTACTACGAGCAGTACTTC
TRBD2	few	TRBJ2-7	TRBV5-1	CASNPGTTSYEQYF	TGCGCCAGCAACCCCGGGACTACCTCCTACGAGCAGTACTTC
.	.	TRBJ2-1	TRBV11-1	CASSLVGGSYNEQFF	TGTGCCAGCAGCTTAGTAGGGGGCTCCTACAATGAGCAGTTCTTC
TRBD2	.	TRBJ2-3	TRBV6-5	CASSYRAGGTDTQYF	TGTGCCAGCAGTTACCGGGCGGGAGGCACAGATACGCAGTATTTT
.	.	TRBJ1-4	TRBV7-8	CASSDTGRNEKLFF	TGTGCCAGCAGCGACACCGGGAGGAATGAAAAACTGTTTTTT
.	.	TRBJ2-3	TRBV11-1	CASSLQRGTDTQYF	TGTGCCAGCAGCTTACAGCGAGGCACAGATACGCAGTATTTT
.	once	TRBJ2-3	TRBV7-9	CASSLAGIASGDTQYF	TGTGCCAGCAGCTTAGCAGGGATAGCGTCGGGAGATACGCAGTATTTT